The following is a T cell receptor beta chain sequence with its context. The entry originates in a study of shared clonotypes between healthy human individuals. Here immunoSEQ multiplex PCR was the method, and the copy in TCRdb shows in-frame clones only, minus some. The data hold around 1.6 million clones, with approximately 98% observed a single time. The CDR3 consists of 14 residues. V lost 4 bases and J lost 1, with 11 bases in between. Germline values: CDR1 SGHRS, CDR2 YFSETQ. The rearrangement joins TRBV5-1 to TRBJ1-1; weak D call: TRBD1 (6 bases). This clonotype was sampled from a man younger than 40 in good health. The sequencing input was naive CD4+ T cells sorted from blood. Regarding subset: CD45RA+ positively selected. The CDR3 region has the DNA TGCGCCAGCAGCACAGGGACTGGGAACACTGAAGCTTTCTTT. This codes for CASSTGTGNTEAFF.